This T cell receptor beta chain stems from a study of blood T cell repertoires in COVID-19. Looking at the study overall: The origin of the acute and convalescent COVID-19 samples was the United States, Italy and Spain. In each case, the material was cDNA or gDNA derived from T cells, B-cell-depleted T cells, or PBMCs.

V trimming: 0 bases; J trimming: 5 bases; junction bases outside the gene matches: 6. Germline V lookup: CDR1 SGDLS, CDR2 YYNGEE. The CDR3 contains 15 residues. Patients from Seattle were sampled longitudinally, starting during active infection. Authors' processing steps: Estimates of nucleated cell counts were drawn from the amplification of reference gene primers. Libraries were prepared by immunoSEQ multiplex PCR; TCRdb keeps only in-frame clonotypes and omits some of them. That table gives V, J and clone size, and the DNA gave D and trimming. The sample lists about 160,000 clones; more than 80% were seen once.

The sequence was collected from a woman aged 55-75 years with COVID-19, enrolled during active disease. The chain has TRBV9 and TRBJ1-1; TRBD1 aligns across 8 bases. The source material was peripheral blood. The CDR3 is CASSVGGTGVTEAFF. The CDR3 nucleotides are TGTGCCAGCAGCGTAGGTGGGACAGGAGTAACTGAAGCTTTCTTT.